This is a list of T cell receptor beta chains from one sample in a study of blood T cell repertoires in COVID-19. The assay was immunoSEQ multiplex PCR, and TCRdb's table has in-frame clones only and misses some. The table shows 200,000 to 250,000 clones, with about 81% occurring only once. Sequencing was carried out using peripheral blood. These receptors all stem from a woman in her seventies with COVID-19, enrolled during active disease. The CDR3 runs from the conserved cysteine through the conserved F or W. Each record gives: V gene, J gene, D gene, clone size, CDR3 protein, CDR3 DNA. D genes are given only for firm matches. Where a row states a size, it is once, few, many or the class of an expanded clone; other rows omit it.

>TRBV11-3|TRBJ2-2|NA|NA
CASRLDSGELFF
TGTGCCAGCAGACTAGATAGCGGGGAGCTGTTTTTT
>TRBV5-4|TRBJ1-4|NA|once
CASSSQGTNEKLFF
TGTGCCAGCAGCTCCCAGGGAACTAATGAAAAACTGTTTTTT
>TRBV5-1|TRBJ2-1|TRBD2|NA
CASSSGTSGAYNEQFF
TGCGCCAGCAGCTCGGGGACTAGCGGTGCCTACAATGAGCAGTTCTTC
>TRBV18|TRBJ2-2|TRBD2|NA
CASSPGGRLNGELFF
TGTGCCAGCTCACCAGGCGGGAGACTAAACGGGGAGCTGTTTTTT
>TRBV9|TRBJ1-1|NA|few
CASSLLPGSTEAFF
TGTGCCAGCAGCCTCCTCCCCGGTTCCACTGAAGCTTTCTTT
>TRBV2|TRBJ2-7|TRBD1|NA
CASSGQGRSEQYF
TGTGCCAGCAGTGGACAGGGAAGGAGCGAGCAGTACTTC
>TRBV7-2|TRBJ1-2|NA|NA
CASSLGQGLYGYTF
TGTGCCAGCAGCTTAGGGCAGGGTTTATATGGCTACACCTTC
>TRBV28|TRBJ1-1|NA|NA
CASTRDTMNTEAFF
TGTGCCAGCACCCGGGACACCATGAACACTGAAGCTTTCTTT
>TRBV5-4|TRBJ1-4|TRBD1|NA
CASSPGQSNEKLFF
TGTGCCAGCAGCCCGGGACAGTCTAATGAAAAACTGTTTTTT
>TRBV3-1/TRBV3-2|TRBJ1-2|NA|NA
CASSQSRTTTMGYTF
TGTGCCAGCAGCCAGTCACGGACAACCACTATGGGCTACACCTTC
>TRBV19|TRBJ2-2|TRBD2|NA
CASTPTGRLAGHTGELFF
TGTGCCAGTACCCCTACGGGCCGACTAGCGGGGCACACCGGGGAGCTGTTTTTT
>TRBV10-2|TRBJ2-2|NA|NA
CASRPSGKAGELFF
TGCGCCAGCAGACCGTCAGGGAAGGCCGGGGAGCTGTTTTTT
>TRBV4-1|TRBJ2-1|TRBD2|NA
CASSLTSGSLNEQFF
TGCGCCAGCAGCCTGACTAGCGGGAGCTTGAATGAGCAGTTCTTC
>TRBV28|TRBJ1-5|TRBD1|NA
CASSPRGLGNQPQHF
TGTGCCAGCAGCCCCAGGGGGTTAGGAAATCAGCCCCAGCATTTT
>TRBV19|TRBJ1-1|NA|NA
CASKRVGGGLWTEAFF
TGTGCCAGTAAGAGAGTCGGCGGGGGGCTTTGGACTGAAGCTTTCTTT
>TRBV6-6|TRBJ2-7|TRBD1|few
CASRRTGGYEQYF
TGTGCCAGCCGACGGACAGGGGGCTACGAGCAGTACTTC
>TRBV3-1/TRBV3-2|TRBJ2-1|NA|NA
CASSQGWTIVGNEQFF
TGTGCCAGCAGCCAAGGATGGACTATAGTAGGGAATGAGCAGTTCTTC
>TRBV7-3|TRBJ2-1|NA|many
CASSLRQDPYNEQFF
TGTGCCAGCAGCTTAAGACAGGATCCTTACAATGAGCAGTTCTTC
>TRBV27|TRBJ2-7|TRBD1|NA
CASSPKGARQYF
TGTGCCAGCAGCCCGAAGGGGGCCAGGCAGTACTTC
>TRBV7-2|TRBJ1-6|TRBD1|NA
CASSFDRGQNSPLHF
TGTGCCAGCAGCTTCGACAGGGGGCAAAATTCACCCCTCCACTTT
>TRBV28|TRBJ2-2|TRBD2|NA
CASSSYGAGVAGELFF
TGTGCCAGCAGTTCATACGGAGCGGGAGTTGCCGGGGAGCTGTTTTTT
>TRBV5-4|TRBJ2-1|TRBD1|NA
CASTLSRGSYDNEQFF
TGTGCCAGCACACTCAGCAGGGGGAGCTACGACAATGAGCAGTTCTTC
>TRBV28|TRBJ1-3|NA|NA
CASSLNPRPGNTIYF
TGTGCCAGCAGTTTAAATCCGAGGCCTGGAAACACCATATATTTT
>TRBV6-5|TRBJ1-5|NA|NA
CATNRGLDDQPQHF
TGTGCCACGAACCGGGGGTTGGACGATCAGCCCCAGCATTTT
>TRBV7-2|TRBJ2-7|TRBD2|NA
CASSLGLGLAGHSYEQYF
TGTGCCAGCAGCTTAGGTCTCGGCCTAGCGGGGCATTCCTACGAGCAGTACTTC
>TRBV5-1|TRBJ2-7|NA|NA
CASSFGGNSYEQYF
TGCGCCAGCAGCTTTGGAGGGAACTCCTACGAGCAGTACTTC
>TRBV7-2|TRBJ2-7|TRBD2|NA
CASSFKTGLAGVYEQYF
TGTGCCAGCAGCTTCAAGACAGGACTAGCGGGGGTATACGAGCAGTACTTC
>TRBV6-2/TRBV6-3|TRBJ1-1|NA|NA
CASSYSSGRGNTEAFF
TGTGCCAGCAGTTACTCGTCCGGGAGAGGAAACACTGAAGCTTTCTTT
>TRBV11-2|TRBJ1-3|NA|few
CASSPDTSGNTIYF
TGTGCCAGCAGCCCGGACACCTCTGGAAACACCATATATTTT
>TRBV5-1|TRBJ2-5|NA|NA
CASSLGVNPQETQYF
TGCGCCAGCAGCTTAGGGGTCAATCCTCAAGAGACCCAGTACTTC
>TRBV30|TRBJ1-2|NA|NA
CAWSVGGGDTLKTRGYTF
TGTGCCTGGAGTGTAGGGGGGGGAGACACATTAAAAACCCGTGGCTACACCTTC
>TRBV30|TRBJ1-1|NA|few
CAWSVAPGSAFF
TGTGCCTGGAGTGTAGCCCCAGGCTCAGCTTTCTTT
>TRBV5-1|TRBJ2-7|TRBD2|NA
CASTETSGPYEQYF
TGCGCCAGCACCGAGACTAGCGGCCCCTACGAGCAGTACTTC
>TRBV7-2|TRBJ1-1|NA|NA
CASIPGNRVNTEAFF
TGTGCCAGCATCCCGGGGAACAGGGTGAACACTGAAGCTTTCTTT
>TRBV2|TRBJ1-2|TRBD1|NA
CASSETAGGGYTF
TGTGCCAGCAGTGAAACGGCAGGGGGAGGCTACACCTTC
>TRBV29-1|TRBJ1-3|NA|NA
CSVEDRRQPPLNTIYF
TGCAGCGTTGAAGATCGTCGACAGCCTCCTTTAAACACCATATATTTT
>TRBV11-3|TRBJ2-3|NA|NA
CASSLRAGDTQYF
TGTGCCAGCAGCTTGAGGGCGGGGGATACGCAGTATTTT
>TRBV15|TRBJ1-5|TRBD1|once
CATSREGGAGGNQPQHF
TGTGCCACCAGCAGAGAAGGGGGCGCAGGTGGCAATCAGCCCCAGCATTTT
>TRBV2|TRBJ1-1|NA|NA
CASSYYNTEAFF
TGTGCCAGCAGTTACTATAACACTGAAGCTTTCTTT
>TRBV7-9|TRBJ1-1|NA|NA
CASSLTTVGTEAFF
TGTGCCAGCAGCCTCACCACGGTCGGCACTGAAGCTTTCTTT
>TRBV11-1|TRBJ1-1|NA|NA
CASSLGPGFSEAFF
TGTGCCAGCAGCTTAGGCCCAGGATTTTCTGAAGCTTTCTTT